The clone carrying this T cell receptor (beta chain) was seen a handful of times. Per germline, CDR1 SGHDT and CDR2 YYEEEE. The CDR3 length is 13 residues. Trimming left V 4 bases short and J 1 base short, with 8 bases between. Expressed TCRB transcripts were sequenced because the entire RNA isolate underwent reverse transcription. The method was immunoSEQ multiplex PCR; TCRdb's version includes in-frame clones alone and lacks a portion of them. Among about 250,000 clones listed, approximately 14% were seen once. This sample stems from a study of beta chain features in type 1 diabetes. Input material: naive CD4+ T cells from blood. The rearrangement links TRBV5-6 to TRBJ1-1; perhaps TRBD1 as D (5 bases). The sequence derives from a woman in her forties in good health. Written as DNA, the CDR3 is TGTGCCAGCAGCCAGGACACGAACACTGAAGCTTTCTTT. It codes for CASSQDTNTEAFF. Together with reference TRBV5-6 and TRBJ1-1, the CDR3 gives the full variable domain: DAGVTQSPTHLIKTRGQQVTLRCSPKSGHDTVSWYQQALGQGPQFIFQYYEEEERQRGNFPDRFSGHQFPNYSSELNVNALLLGDSALYLCASSQDTNTEAFFGQGTRLTVV.